This T cell receptor beta chain was retrieved from a study of Tregs in tolerant kidney transplant recipients. Notes on the study in general: The small number of patients limits these findings pending further validation.

Points on this clone: Its antigen is not identified.

Mixed chimerism was transient after nonmyeloablative marrow transplants from related graft donors. CDR1 is SGDLS, CDR2 YYNGEE, per germline. Between the trimmed V and J ends, which lost 4 bases and 4 bases, there was a span of 14 bases. The CDR3 has 14 amino acids. The repertoire was sequenced with immunoSEQ multiplex PCR; TCRdb's copy has only in-frame clones and lacks some. The table includes roughly 50,000 clones, about 92% detected once. This clonotype was obtained from a human patient who received a combined kidney and bone marrow transplant. Part of the T cells may come from the graft donor. The material was CD8+ T cells from blood (PBMCs), obtained 12 months after the transplant. The rearrangement uses TRBV9 and TRBJ1-2, with TRBD1 as a possible D gene (6 bases). The CDR3 DNA reads as TGTGCCAGCAGCCCCAGGGGTGTGAGCTATGGCTACACCTTC. Translating it yields CASSPRGVSYGYTF.